The 32 T cell receptor beta chains below all came from one sample that was sequenced in a study of cytomegalovirus exposure and HLA in healthy donors. The PCR was carried out with 60 Vbeta primers and 13 Jbeta primers. Clones were read by immunoSEQ multiplex PCR, and TCRdb kept only the in-frame ones, dropping some. The table records roughly 130,000 clones, 75% to 85% of them present only once. Sequenced input: PBMCs. These receptors were taken from a man aged 18 to 30 in good health and CMV-seronegative.

This rearrangement joins TRBV10-2 to TRBJ2-1, with D uncertain. The CDR3 contains 11 residues. Germline CDR1 and CDR2: WSHSY and SAAADI. V was cut by 2 bases and J by 12 bases, with 8 bases left in between. The DNA for the CDR3 is TGCGCCAGCAGTGAGCTAGACTCGCAGTTCTTC. Protein product: CASSELDSQFF.

The chain has TRBV9 and TRBJ2-2; TRBD2 matches at 9 bases. Germline values: CDR1 SGDLS, CDR2 YYNGEE. The CDR3 has 15 amino acids. J lost 6 bases, V lost 0 bases, and 3 bases had no gene match. The CDR3 DNA reads TGTGCCAGCAGCGTAGGGGCGGGAGGGGCCGGGGAGCTGTTTTTT. Translation: CASSVGAGGAGELFF.

The rearrangement links TRBV11-2 to TRBJ2-3; a possible D gene is TRBD2 (5 bases). The CDR3 extends over 16 amino acids. Trimming pared 3 bases from V and 1 base from J, leaving 14 bases between. Germline CDR1 reads SGHAT; CDR2 reads FQNNGV. The CDR3 nucleotides are TGTGCCAGCAGCTTTATAATGGGAGTCGGCACAGATACGCAGTATTTT. Translating it yields CASSFIMGVGTDTQYF.

The J gene is TRBJ2-5, the V gene TRBV5-1; TRBD1 might be the D (6 bases). The CDR3 covers 14 residues. Trimming stripped 2 bases from V and 5 bases from J, with 13 bases between. Germline V gene sequence: CDR1 SGHRS, CDR2 YFSETQ. The CDR3 sequence is CASSLQGLRETQYF. The CDR3 DNA follows: TGCGCCAGCAGCTTACAGGGTTTGCGGGAGACCCAGTACTTC.

The V call is TRBV25-1, the J call TRBJ2-5; maybe TRBD1 (5 bases). Trimming stripped 1 base from V and 5 bases from J, with 14 bases between. Germline values: CDR1 MGHDK, CDR2 SYGVNS. The CDR3 has 15 amino acids. CDR3 residues: CASSESGHFGETQYF. The CDR3 region has the DNA TGTGCCAGCAGTGAATCCGGACATTTCGGCGAGACCCAGTACTTC. Full variable domain (rest looked up from reference TRBV25-1 and TRBJ2-5): EADIYQTPRYLVIGTGKKITLECSQTMGHDKMYWYQQDPGMELHLIHYSYGVNSTEKGDLSSESTVSRIRTEHFPLTLESARPSHTSQYLCASSESGHFGETQYFGPGTRLLVL.

The rearrangement joins TRBV4-2 to TRBJ2-7; the match to TRBD2 covers 7 bases. This CDR3 is built from 16 residues. The V gene end was trimmed by 0 bases and the J gene end by 0 bases; junction bases not matched to a gene: 5. CDR1 and CDR2 (germline): LGHNA, YNFKEQ. The CDR3 protein is CASSQDPGTTSYEQYV. Written as DNA, the CDR3 is TGTGCCAGCAGCCAAGATCCCGGGACTACCTCCTACGAGCAGTACGTC.

J is TRBJ2-3 and V is TRBV30; D is undetermined. V was cut by 3 bases and J by 5 bases, with 12 bases left in between. Per the germline V gene, CDR1 is GTSNPN and CDR2 is SVGIG (reference sequence). The CDR3 has 13 residues. This CDR3 reads CAWRRKAGDTQYF. Here the CDR3 DNA reads TGTGCCTGGAGACGAAAAGCAGGAGATACGCAGTATTTT.

The chain employs TRBV1 and TRBJ2-7; the D call of TRBD2 is as the table states it, not checked on the DNA. TRBV1 is a pseudogene. This CDR3 is built from 15 residues. CDR3 sequence reads: CTSSQEAEWLYEQYV. CDR3 sequence (DNA): TGCACCAGCAGCCAAGAAGCGGAATGGCTCTACGAGCAGTACGTC.

CDR3 residues: CASSPRETQYF. As DNA, the CDR3 is TGTGCCAGCAGCCCCCGGGAGACCCAGTACTTC. The chain employs TRBV7-6 and TRBJ2-5; D call uncertain. Trimming cost V 5 bases and J 5 bases, with 6 bases left between them. The CDR3 length is 11 residues. Germline V CDR1 and CDR2: SGHVS, FNYEAQ.

The chain is built from TRBV4-1 and TRBJ2-7, with 11 bases lining up with TRBD1. This CDR3 has 15 amino acids. Per the germline V gene, CDR1 is MGHRA and CDR2 is YSYEKL. V lost 4 bases, J lost 6 bases, and 8 bases stayed unmatched. This CDR3 is CASSLRTGGYGEQYF. CDR3 nucleotide sequence: TGCGCCAGCAGCCTACGGACAGGGGGCTATGGCGAGCAGTACTTC.

The chain has TRBV27 and TRBJ1-5, with D unresolved. Trimming left V 3 bases short and J 9 bases short, with 15 bases between. Germline V gives CDR1 MNHEY, CDR2 SMNVEV (reference sequence). The CDR3 covers 14 residues. CDR3: CASSFSRGGRPQHF. Here the CDR3 DNA reads TGTGCCAGCAGTTTCAGTAGAGGAGGGAGGCCCCAGCATTTT.

The chain carries TRBV7-2 and TRBJ1-5; 7 bases are a match to TRBD1. Trimming cost V 5 bases and J 5 bases; bases outside gene matches: 12. From germline, CDR1 is SGHTA and CDR2 FQGNSA. This CDR3 has 16 residues. The CDR3 DNA reads as TGTGCCAGCAGCCCAGATACTACAGGGGTTTATCAGCCCCAGCATTTT. It encodes CASSPDTTGVYQPQHF.

V usage is TRBV5-1 and J usage is TRBJ2-5; D not certain. CDR1 is SGHRS, CDR2 YFSETQ, per germline. Trimming pared 0 bases from V and 1 base from J, leaving 13 bases between. There are 16 residues in the CDR3. CDR3 nucleotide sequence: TGCGCCAGCAGCTTGGAGCTAGTTTATACCCAAGAGACCCAGTACTTC. The encoded protein is CASSLELVYTQETQYF.

The chain uses TRBV5-4 and TRBJ2-1; TRBD2 agrees at 7 bases. V gave up 4 bases and J gave up 0 bases; unmatched junction bases: 10. The CDR3 has 17 amino acids. Looked up from germline, CDR1 is SGHNT and CDR2 is YYREEE (reference sequence). DNA of the CDR3: TGTGCCAGCAGCGCTTGGAGTAGCGGGTACTCCTACAATGAGCAGTTCTTC. Encoded protein: CASSAWSSGYSYNEQFF.

V is TRBV13 and J is TRBJ2-1; TRBD2 matches at 11 bases. V gave up 5 bases and J gave up 7 bases; unmatched junction bases: 7. This CDR3 has 15 amino acids. Germline V lookup: CDR1 PRHDT, CDR2 FYEKMQ (reference sequence). CDR3 loop: CASSDSGRETNEQFF. The DNA of the CDR3 is TGTGCCAGCAGCGATAGCGGGAGGGAGACAAATGAGCAGTTCTTC.

This sequence joins TRBV7-3 and TRBJ2-5; D gene unclear. The CDR3 length is 13 residues. Germline V gene lookup returns CDR1 SGHTA and CDR2 FQGTGA. The V and J ends lost 2 bases and 1 base respectively, with 5 bases between them. CDR3 sequence reads: CASSLVFQETQYF. The DNA for the CDR3 is TGTGCCAGCAGCTTAGTCTTCCAAGAGACCCAGTACTTC.

The DNA of the CDR3 is TGTGCCAGCAGCCTCCTCCTCGACCCCAGGGGTTCACCCCTCCACTTT. It yields the protein CASSLLLDPRGSPLHF. This chain joins TRBV11-2 and TRBJ1-6, with a possible D match to TRBD1 (6 bases). The CDR3 runs to 16 residues. V was clipped by 5 bases and J by 9 bases, with 20 bases between them. Germline values: CDR1 SGHAT, CDR2 FQNNGV.

The chain carries TRBV29-1 and TRBJ2-5; TRBD2 agrees at 9 bases. The end of the DNA aligns better with TRBJ2-7, so the J call may be wrong. The CDR3 is 13 residues long. The germline V gene has CDR1 SQVTM and CDR2 ANQGSEA. The CDR3 region is CSGTSGRSYEQYF. CDR3 in DNA: TGCAGCGGCACTAGCGGGCGCTCCTACGAGCAGTACTTC.

J is TRBJ1-4 and V is TRBV18; D remains ambiguous. The germline V and J ends were trimmed by 3 bases and 3 bases, with 5 bases remaining between them. Germline lookup yields CDR1 KGHSH and CDR2 LQKENI. The CDR3 length is 13 residues. Written as DNA, the CDR3 is TGTGCCAGCTCACCTCAGGCTAATGAAAAACTGTTTTTT. Residues: CASSPQANEKLFF.

The V gene is TRBV28, the J gene TRBJ1-4; 7 bases align to TRBD1. The CDR3 runs to 13 residues. V gave up 6 bases and J gave up 11 bases; unmatched junction bases: 9. CDR1 MDHEN and CDR2 SYDVKM come from the germline V gene. CDR3 in amino acids: CASRPDRVRKLFF. The CDR3 DNA follows: TGTGCCAGCAGACCCGACAGGGTGCGGAAACTGTTTTTT.

The rearrangement links TRBV7-3 to TRBJ1-2; 9 nucleotides line up with TRBD1. This CDR3 has 16 amino acids. Germline V gene sequence: CDR1 SGHTA, CDR2 FQGTGA. The V and J ends lost 5 bases and 7 bases, in that order; junction bases with no gene match: 14. The CDR3: CASSPTPGTGFFGYTF. CDR3 DNA: TGTGCCAGCAGCCCTACCCCCGGGACAGGGTTTTTTGGCTACACCTTC.

The CDR3 DNA reads TGTGCCAGCAGCCCCTCGACGGGCTACGAGCAGTACTTC. Translated, it gives CASSPSTGYEQYF. The genes are TRBV7-3 and TRBJ2-7, with D uncertain. CDR1 is SGHTA, CDR2 FQGTGA, per germline. Trimming took 5 bases from V and 3 from J, leaving 11 bases between them. This CDR3 has 13 residues.

Concerning this clone itself: A junction end diverges from the germline sequence, so it may reflect a read error. The rearrangement uses TRBV5-6 and TRBJ1-5; D may be TRBD1 (5 bases). The germline CDR1 and CDR2 sequences are SGHDT and YYEEEE. The CDR3 length is 12 residues. CDR3 sequence (DNA): TGTGTCAGCAGCGTCGGGGGGCAGCCCCAGCATTTT. It is translated as CVSSVGGQPQHF. The full variable domain, completed using reference TRBV5-6 and TRBJ1-5, is DAGVTQSPTHLIKTRGQQVTLRCSPKSGHDTVSWYQQALGQGPQFIFQYYEEEERQRGNFPDRFSGHQFPNYSSELNVNALLLGDSALYLCVSSVGGQPQHFGDGTRLSIL.

V usage is TRBV15 and J usage is TRBJ2-5, with D possibly TRBD2 on 5 matching bases. The germline V and J ends were trimmed by 1 base and 5 bases, with 23 bases remaining between them. This CDR3 region has 18 residues. The germline V gene encodes CDR1 LNHNV and CDR2 YYDKDF (reference sequence). This CDR3 reads CATSRGGQATVRRETQYF. CDR3 coding DNA: TGTGCCACCAGCAGAGGAGGGCAGGCAACCGTCCGACGTGAGACCCAGTACTTC.

V gene TRBV28 combines with J gene TRBJ1-2, with TRBD1 matching over 8 bases. The germline CDR1 and CDR2 sequences are MDHEN and SYDVKM. With 4 bases clipped from V and 9 bases from J, the junction kept 10 bases outside the gene matches. The CDR3 has 14 amino acids. CDR3 amino acids: CASSSLDRESRYTF. The CDR3 DNA sequence: TGTGCCAGCAGTTCCCTGGACAGGGAGAGTCGCTACACCTTC.

The chain links TRBV9 to TRBJ2-1, with 7 bases that match TRBD1. Unmatched junction bases numbered 5, after V lost 1 base and J lost 4 bases. Germline V lookup: CDR1 SGDLS, CDR2 YYNGEE. This CDR3 has 15 amino acids. CDR3 protein: CASSVTGTVYNEQFF. For the CDR3, the DNA is TGTGCCAGCAGCGTAACCGGGACAGTGTACAATGAGCAGTTCTTC. Combining the CDR3 with reference TRBV9 and TRBJ2-1 gives the whole variable domain DSGVTQTPKHLITATGQRVTLRCSPRSGDLSVYWYQQSLDQGLQFLIQYYNGEERAKGNILERFSAQQFPDLHSELNLSSLELGDSALYFCASSVTGTVYNEQFFGPGTRLTVL.

The CDR3 loop is CASSDPLSNQPQHF. The CDR3 nucleotides read TGTGCCAGCAGCGACCCACTTAGCAATCAGCCCCAGCATTTT. V and J are TRBV9 and TRBJ1-5; D gene ambiguous. The CDR3 has 14 residues. CDR1 is SGDLS and CDR2 is YYNGEE in the germline V gene. The ends were cut back, 3 bases at V and 0 bases at J, with 7 bases in the middle. Filled out from reference TRBV9 and TRBJ1-5, the complete variable domain reads DSGVTQTPKHLITATGQRVTLRCSPRSGDLSVYWYQQSLDQGLQFLIQYYNGEERAKGNILERFSAQQFPDLHSELNLSSLELGDSALYFCASSDPLSNQPQHFGDGTRLSIL.

J is TRBJ1-5 and V is TRBV18; D is unresolved. V shed 2 bases and J shed 1 base, with 3 bases lying between them. The germline V gene encodes CDR1 KGHSH and CDR2 LQKENI. CDR3 length equals 13 residues. The CDR3 DNA is TGTGCCAGCTCACCAGGCAGCAATCAGCCCCAGCATTTT. The encoded protein is CASSPGSNQPQHF.

The J gene is TRBJ2-4, the V gene TRBV6-5; 7 bases are shared with TRBD2. Germline V lookup: CDR1 MNHEY, CDR2 SVGAGI. With 8 bases clipped from V and 1 base from J, the junction kept 2 bases outside the gene matches. This CDR3 has 13 amino acids. The chain's CDR3 is CASRREAKNIQYF. In DNA, the CDR3 is TGTGCCAGCCGGCGGGAGGCCAAAAACATTCAGTACTTC.

A note on this clone: At the DNA level, this CDR3 is encoded by other sequences in the same sample as well. The chain recombines TRBV30 with TRBJ2-2; TRBD2 aligns across 13 bases. Looked up from germline, CDR1 is GTSNPN and CDR2 is SVGIG (reference sequence). The CDR3 consists of 18 residues. The trim removed 3 bases at V and 4 bases at J, leaving 11 bases unmatched. CDR3 DNA sequence: TGTGCCTGGAGCCCCGGGACTAGCGGGATTCGCGGCACCGGGGAGCTGTTTTTT. It encodes CAWSPGTSGIRGTGELFF.

The chain recombines TRBV11-2 with TRBJ2-7, with D maybe TRBD2 (5 bases). CDR3 size: 13 residues. The germline V gene has CDR1 SGHAT and CDR2 FQNNGV. V lost 5 bases, J lost 3 bases, and 11 bases lay in between. The CDR3 nucleotides are TGTGCCAGCAGCAAGGCCGGGATCTACGAGCAGTACGTC. Residues: CASSKAGIYEQYV.

This chain's CDR3 is CASSLYSYEQYF. CDR3 coding DNA: TGTGCCAGCAGTTTGTACTCCTACGAGCAGTACTTC. The chain recombines TRBV28 with TRBJ2-7; no firm D call. Trimming removed 3 bases from V and 0 bases from J, with 3 bases in between. The CDR3 runs 12 residues. Germline V gives CDR1 MDHEN, CDR2 SYDVKM.